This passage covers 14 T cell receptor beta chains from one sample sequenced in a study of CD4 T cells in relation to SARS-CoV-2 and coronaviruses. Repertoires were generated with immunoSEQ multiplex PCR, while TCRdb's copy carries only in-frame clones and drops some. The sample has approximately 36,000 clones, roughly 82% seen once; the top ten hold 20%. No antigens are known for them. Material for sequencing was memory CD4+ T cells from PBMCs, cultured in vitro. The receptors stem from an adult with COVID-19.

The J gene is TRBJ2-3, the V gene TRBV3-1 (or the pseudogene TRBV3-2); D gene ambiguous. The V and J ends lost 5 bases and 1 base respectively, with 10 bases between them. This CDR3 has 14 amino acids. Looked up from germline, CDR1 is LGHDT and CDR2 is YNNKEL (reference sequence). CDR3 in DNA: TGTGCCAGCAGCGTCCCTGGGGGCACAGATACGCAGTATTTT. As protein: CASSVPGGTDTQYF.

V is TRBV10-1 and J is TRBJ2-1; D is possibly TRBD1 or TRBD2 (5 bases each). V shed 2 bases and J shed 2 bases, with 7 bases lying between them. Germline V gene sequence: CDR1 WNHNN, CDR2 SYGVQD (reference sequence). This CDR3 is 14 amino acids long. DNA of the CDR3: TGCGCCAGCAGTGAGGGGACCCCCTACAATGAGCAGTTCTTC. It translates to CASSEGTPYNEQFF.

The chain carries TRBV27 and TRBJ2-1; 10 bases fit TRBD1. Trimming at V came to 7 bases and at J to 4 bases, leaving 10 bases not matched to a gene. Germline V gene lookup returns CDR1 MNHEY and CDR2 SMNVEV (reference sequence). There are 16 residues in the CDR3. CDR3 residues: CASNPRDRGLYNEQFF. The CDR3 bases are TGTGCCAGCAACCCGAGAGACAGGGGGCTGTACAATGAGCAGTTCTTC.

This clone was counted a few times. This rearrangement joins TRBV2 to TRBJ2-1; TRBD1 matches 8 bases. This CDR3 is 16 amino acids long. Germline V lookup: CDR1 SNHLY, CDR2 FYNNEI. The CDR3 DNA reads TGTGGATCATCATATCGCCGGGGACAGGAGTACAATGAGCAGTTCTTC. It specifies CGSSYRRGQEYNEQFF.

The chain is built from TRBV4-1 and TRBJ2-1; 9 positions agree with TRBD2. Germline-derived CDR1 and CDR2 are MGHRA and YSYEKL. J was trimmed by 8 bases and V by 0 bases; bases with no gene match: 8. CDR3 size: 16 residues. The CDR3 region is CASSQEAIAGEDEQFF. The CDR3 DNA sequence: TGCGCCAGCAGCCAAGAGGCAATAGCGGGAGAAGATGAGCAGTTCTTC.

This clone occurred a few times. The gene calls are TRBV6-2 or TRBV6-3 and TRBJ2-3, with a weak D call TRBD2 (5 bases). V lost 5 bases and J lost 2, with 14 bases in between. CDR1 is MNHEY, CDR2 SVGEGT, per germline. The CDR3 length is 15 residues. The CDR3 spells CASSAGWEHTDTQYF. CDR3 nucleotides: TGTGCCAGCAGTGCGGGCTGGGAGCACACAGATACGCAGTATTTT.

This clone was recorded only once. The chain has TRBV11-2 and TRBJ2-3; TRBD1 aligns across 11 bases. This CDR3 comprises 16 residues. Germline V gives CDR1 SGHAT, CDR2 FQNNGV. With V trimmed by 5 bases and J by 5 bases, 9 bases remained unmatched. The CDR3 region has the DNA TGTGCCAGCAGCAACTCGGACAGGGGGCAAGGAGATACGCAGTATTTT. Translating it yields CASSNSDRGQGDTQYF.

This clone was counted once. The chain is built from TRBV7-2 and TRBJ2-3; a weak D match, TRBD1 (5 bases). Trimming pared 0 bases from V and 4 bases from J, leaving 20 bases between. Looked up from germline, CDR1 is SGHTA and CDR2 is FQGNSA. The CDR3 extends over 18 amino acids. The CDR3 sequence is CASSLAQNRRVYSDTQYF. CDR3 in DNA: TGTGCCAGCAGCTTAGCCCAAAACCGCAGGGTGTATTCAGATACGCAGTATTTT.

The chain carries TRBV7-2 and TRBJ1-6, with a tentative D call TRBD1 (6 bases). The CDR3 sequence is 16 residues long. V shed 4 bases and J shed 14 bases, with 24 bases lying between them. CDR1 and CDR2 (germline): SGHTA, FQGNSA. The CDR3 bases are TGTGCCAGCAGCTCCTTACCCGCGGGGAACCCAGGGGCCCTCCACTTT. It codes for CASSSLPAGNPGALHF.

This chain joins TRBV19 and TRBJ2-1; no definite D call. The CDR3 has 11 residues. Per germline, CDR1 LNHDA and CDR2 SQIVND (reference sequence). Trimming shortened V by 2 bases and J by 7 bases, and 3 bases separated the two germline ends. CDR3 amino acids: CASSIWNEQFF. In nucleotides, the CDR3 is TGTGCCAGTAGTATATGGAATGAGCAGTTCTTC.

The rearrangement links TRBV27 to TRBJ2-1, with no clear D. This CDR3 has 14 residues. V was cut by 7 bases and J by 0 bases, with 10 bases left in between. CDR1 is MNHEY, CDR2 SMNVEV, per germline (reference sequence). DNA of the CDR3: TGTGCCAGCACAGGCATTAGCTCCTACAATGAGCAGTTCTTC. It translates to CASTGISSYNEQFF.

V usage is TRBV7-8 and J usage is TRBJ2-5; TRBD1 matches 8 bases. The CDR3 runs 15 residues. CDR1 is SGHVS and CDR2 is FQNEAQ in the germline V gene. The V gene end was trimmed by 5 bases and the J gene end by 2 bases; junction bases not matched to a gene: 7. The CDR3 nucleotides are TGTGCCAGCAGCCGAACGGGGACAGGACAAGAGACCCAGTACTTC. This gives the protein CASSRTGTGQETQYF.

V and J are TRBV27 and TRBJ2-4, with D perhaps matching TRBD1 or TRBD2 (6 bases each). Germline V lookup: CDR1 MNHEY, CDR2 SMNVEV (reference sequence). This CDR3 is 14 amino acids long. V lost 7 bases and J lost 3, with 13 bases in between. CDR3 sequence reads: CASTRRGDKNIQYF. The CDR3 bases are TGTGCCAGCACTCGGAGGGGGGACAAAAACATTCAGTACTTC.

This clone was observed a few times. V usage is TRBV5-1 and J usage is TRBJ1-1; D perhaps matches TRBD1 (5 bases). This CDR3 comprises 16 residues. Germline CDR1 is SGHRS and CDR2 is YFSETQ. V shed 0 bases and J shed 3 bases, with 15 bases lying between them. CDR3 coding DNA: TGCGCCAGCAGCTTGGCCGGGGGAATGGGGGACACTGAAGCTTTCTTT. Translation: CASSLAGGMGDTEAFF.